The 5 T cell receptor beta chains below were found in one sample sequenced in a study of cytomegalovirus exposure and HLA in healthy donors. It was with 60 Vbeta and 13 Jbeta primers that the PCR ran. Repertoires were generated with immunoSEQ multiplex PCR, while TCRdb's copy carries only in-frame clones and drops some. This table has about 240,000 clones, about 81% appearing once. The sample taken for sequencing was PBMCs. The receptors originated from a woman aged 55-70 years in good health and CMV-seropositive.

This clone turned up a few times. The rearrangement links TRBV7-3 to TRBJ1-2; 10 bases agree with TRBD1. Germline V gives CDR1 SGHTA, CDR2 FQGTGA. The CDR3 length is 14 residues. The V segment lost 3 bases and the J segment 5 bases; nucleotides outside the gene matches: 3. Here the CDR3 DNA reads TGTGCCAGCAGCTTGGGGACAGGGGTTTATGGCTACACCTTC. Translation gives CASSLGTGVYGYTF. Variable domain in full (rest from reference TRBV7-3 and TRBJ1-2): GAGVSQTPSNKVTEKGKYVELRCDPISGHTALYWYRQSLGQGPEFLIYFQGTGAADDSGLPNDRFFAVRPEGSVSTLKIQRTERGDSAVYLCASSLGTGVYGYTFGSGTRLTVV.

This clone was detected only a few times. V gene TRBV18 combines with J gene TRBJ2-1, with 8 nucleotides matching TRBD1. Germline lookup yields CDR1 KGHSH and CDR2 LQKENI. The V gene end was trimmed by 4 bases and the J gene end by 2 bases; junction bases not matched to a gene: 4. CDR3 length: 15 residues. CDR3: CASSLQGATYNEQFF. The CDR3, as DNA: TGTGCCAGCTCACTCCAGGGGGCGACCTACAATGAGCAGTTCTTC.

This clone was seen only once. This chain links TRBV7-9 with TRBJ1-1, with a tentative D call TRBD1 (6 bases). Germline CDR1 and CDR2: SEHNR and FQNEAQ (reference sequence). The CDR3 covers 13 residues. Trimming took off 5 bases at V and 4 bases at J, with 11 bases between the two ends. As DNA, the CDR3 is TGTGCCAGCAGCGCACAGGGAACCACTGAAGCTTTCTTT. This translates into CASSAQGTTEAFF.

The chain links TRBV18 to TRBJ2-6; the D gene is possibly TRBD2 (5 bases). Germline V gene data show CDR1 as KGHSH and CDR2 as LQKENI. The CDR3 sequence is 17 residues long. Deletions cut 3 bases from V and 2 bases from J, with 14 bases between. CDR3 region: CASSPRRPGTGANVLTF. The CDR3 DNA sequence: TGTGCCAGCTCACCCCGCCGGCCCGGGACTGGGGCCAACGTCCTGACTTTC.

CDR3 bases: TGTGCCAGCAGCTTAGACTCGACAGGGGGAAGCACCGGGGAGCTGTTTTTT. Translation gives CASSLDSTGGSTGELFF. The V call is TRBV11-2, the J call TRBJ2-2, with TRBD1 matching 9 bases. The CDR3 runs 17 residues. In germline, CDR1 is SGHAT, CDR2 FQNNGV. Trimming at V came to 0 bases and at J to 4 bases, leaving 6 bases not matched to a gene.